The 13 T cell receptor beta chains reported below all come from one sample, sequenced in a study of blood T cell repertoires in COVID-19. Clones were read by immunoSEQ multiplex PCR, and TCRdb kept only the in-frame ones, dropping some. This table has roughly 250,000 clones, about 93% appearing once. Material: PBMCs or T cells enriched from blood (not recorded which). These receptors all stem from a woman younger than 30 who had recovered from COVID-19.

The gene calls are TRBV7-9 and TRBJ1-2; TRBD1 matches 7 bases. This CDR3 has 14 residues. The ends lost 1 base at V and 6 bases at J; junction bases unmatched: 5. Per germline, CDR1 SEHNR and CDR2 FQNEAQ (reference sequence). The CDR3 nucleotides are TGTGCCAGCAGCTTAGTTTGGCAGGGGGATGGCTACACCTTC. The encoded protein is CASSLVWQGDGYTF.

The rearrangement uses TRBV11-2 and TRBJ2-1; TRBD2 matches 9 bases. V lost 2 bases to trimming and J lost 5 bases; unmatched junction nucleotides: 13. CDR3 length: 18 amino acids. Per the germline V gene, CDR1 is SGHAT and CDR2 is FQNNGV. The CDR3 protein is CASSLRLAGIRFHNEQFF. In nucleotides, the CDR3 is TGTGCCAGCAGCTTACGTCTAGCGGGGATCAGGTTCCACAATGAGCAGTTCTTC.

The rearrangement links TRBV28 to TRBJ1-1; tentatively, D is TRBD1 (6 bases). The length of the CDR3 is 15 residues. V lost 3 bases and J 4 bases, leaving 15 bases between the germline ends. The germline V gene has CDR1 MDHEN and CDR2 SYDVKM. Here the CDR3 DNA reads TGTGCCAGCAGTTTCGCAGGGGCGAGTTTCACTGAAGCTTTCTTT. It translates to CASSFAGASFTEAFF.

CDR3 residues: CASSLDTNANTGELFF. CDR3 DNA sequence: TGCGCCAGCAGCTTGGACACCAACGCGAACACCGGGGAGCTGTTTTTT. The rearrangement uses TRBV5-1 and TRBJ2-2; D not resolved. The V end was cut by 0 bases, the J end by 0 bases, with 9 bases between. This CDR3 comprises 16 residues. Germline CDR1 reads SGHRS; CDR2 reads YFSETQ. Filled out from reference TRBV5-1 and TRBJ2-2, the complete variable domain reads KAGVTQTPRYLIKTRGQQVTLSCSPISGHRSVSWYQQTPGQGLQFLFEYFSETQRNKGNFPGRFSGRQFSNSRSEMNVSTLELGDSALYLCASSLDTNANTGELFFGEGSRLTVL.

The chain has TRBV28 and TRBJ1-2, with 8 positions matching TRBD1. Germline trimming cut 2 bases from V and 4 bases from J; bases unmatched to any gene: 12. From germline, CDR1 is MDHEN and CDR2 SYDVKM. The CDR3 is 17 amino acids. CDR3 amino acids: CASSLVGGQGVGYGYTF. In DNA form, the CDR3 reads TGTGCCAGCAGTTTAGTAGGAGGACAGGGCGTGGGCTATGGCTACACCTTC.

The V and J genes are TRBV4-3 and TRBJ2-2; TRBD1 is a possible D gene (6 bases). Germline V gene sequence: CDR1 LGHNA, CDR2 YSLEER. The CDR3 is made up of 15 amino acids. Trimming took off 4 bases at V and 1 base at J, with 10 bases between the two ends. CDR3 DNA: TGCGCCAGCAGCCCACAGGGATTGAACACCGGGGAGCTGTTTTTT. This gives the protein CASSPQGLNTGELFF.

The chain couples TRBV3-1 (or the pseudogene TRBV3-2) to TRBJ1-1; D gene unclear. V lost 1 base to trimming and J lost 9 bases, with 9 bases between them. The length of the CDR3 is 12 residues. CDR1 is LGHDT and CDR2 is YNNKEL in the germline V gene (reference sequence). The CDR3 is CASSQAQFKAFF. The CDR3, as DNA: TGTGCCAGCAGCCAAGCGCAGTTCAAAGCTTTCTTT.

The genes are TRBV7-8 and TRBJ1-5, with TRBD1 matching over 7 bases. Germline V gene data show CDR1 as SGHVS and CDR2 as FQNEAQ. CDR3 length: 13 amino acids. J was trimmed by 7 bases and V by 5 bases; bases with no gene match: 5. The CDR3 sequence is CASSKRTGQPQHF. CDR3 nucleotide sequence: TGTGCCAGCAGCAAGCGGACAGGCCAGCCCCAGCATTTT.

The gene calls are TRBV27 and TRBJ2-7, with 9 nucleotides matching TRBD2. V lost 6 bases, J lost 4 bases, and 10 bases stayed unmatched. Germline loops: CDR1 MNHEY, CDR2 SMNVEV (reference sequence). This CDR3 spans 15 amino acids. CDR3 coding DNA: TGTGCCAGCAGCGACGGGGTAGCGGGGGATTACGAGCAGTACTTC. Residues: CASSDGVAGDYEQYF.

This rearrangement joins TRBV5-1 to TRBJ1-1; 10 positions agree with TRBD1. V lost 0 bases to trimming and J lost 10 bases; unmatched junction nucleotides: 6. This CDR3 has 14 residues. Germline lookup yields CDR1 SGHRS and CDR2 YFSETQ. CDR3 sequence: CASSLGETGGPAFF. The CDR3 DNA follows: TGCGCCAGCAGCTTGGGAGAGACAGGGGGCCCAGCTTTCTTT. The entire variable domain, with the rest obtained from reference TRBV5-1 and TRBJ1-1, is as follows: KAGVTQTPRYLIKTRGQQVTLSCSPISGHRSVSWYQQTPGQGLQFLFEYFSETQRNKGNFPGRFSGRQFSNSRSEMNVSTLELGDSALYLCASSLGETGGPAFFGQGTRLTVV.

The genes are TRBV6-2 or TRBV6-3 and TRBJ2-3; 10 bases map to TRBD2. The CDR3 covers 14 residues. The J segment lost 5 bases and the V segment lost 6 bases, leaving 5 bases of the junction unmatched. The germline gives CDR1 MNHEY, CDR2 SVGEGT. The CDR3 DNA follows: TGTGCCAGCAGCCCCGGACTAGCGGTAGATACGCAGTATTTT. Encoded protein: CASSPGLAVDTQYF.

In DNA form, the CDR3 reads TGTGCCAGCAGTGAATCGCAGCCGACCTCACTACGGTACACCTTC. Protein product: CASSESQPTSLRYTF. This chain joins TRBV2 and TRBJ1-2, with D uncertain. V was pared by 2 bases and J by 11 bases, with 21 bases between. CDR3 size: 15 residues. The germline CDR1 and CDR2 sequences are SNHLY and FYNNEI.

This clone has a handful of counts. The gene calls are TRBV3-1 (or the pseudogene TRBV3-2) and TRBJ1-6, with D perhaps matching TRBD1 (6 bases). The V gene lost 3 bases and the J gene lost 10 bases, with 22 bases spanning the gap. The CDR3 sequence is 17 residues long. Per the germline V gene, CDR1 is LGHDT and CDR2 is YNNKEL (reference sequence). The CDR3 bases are TGTGCCAGCAGCCAGCAATCCTCCTCGGACAGCATGTCACCCCTCCACTTT. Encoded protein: CASSQQSSSDSMSPLHF.